This TCR beta chain appears in the sequencing data of a study of blood T cell repertoires in COVID-19. The method was immunoSEQ multiplex PCR; TCRdb's version includes in-frame clones alone and lacks a portion of them. The table includes 300,000 to 350,000 clones, roughly 87% detected once. Sequenced sample: PBMCs or T cells enriched from blood (not recorded which). The clonotype comes from a woman aged 18-30 years who had recovered from COVID-19.

In DNA, the CDR3 is TGTGCCAGCAGTTTATACCCCGGGACAGCCCTTGGTGGGGCCAAAAACATTCAGTACTTC. As protein: CASSLYPGTALGGAKNIQYF. The chain recombines TRBV28 with TRBJ2-4; 7 bases match TRBD1. Germline V gene data show CDR1 as MDHEN and CDR2 as SYDVKM. The V segment lost 1 base and the J segment 1 base; nucleotides outside the gene matches: 16. The CDR3 contains 20 residues. Drawing the rest from reference TRBV28 and TRBJ2-4, the complete variable domain is DVKVTQSSRYLVKRTGEKVFLECVQDMDHENMFWYRQDPGLGLRLIYFSYDVKMKEKGDIPEGYSVSREKKERFSLILESASTNQTSMYLCASSLYPGTALGGAKNIQYFGAGTRLSVL.